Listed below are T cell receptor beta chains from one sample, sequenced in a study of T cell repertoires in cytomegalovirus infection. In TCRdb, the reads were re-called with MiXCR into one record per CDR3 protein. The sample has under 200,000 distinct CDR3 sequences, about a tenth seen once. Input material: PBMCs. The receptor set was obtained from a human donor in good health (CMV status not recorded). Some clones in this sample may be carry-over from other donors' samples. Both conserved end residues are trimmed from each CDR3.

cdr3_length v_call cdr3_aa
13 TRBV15 ATSRDGRQTYEQY
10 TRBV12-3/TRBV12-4 ASSFGNSPLH
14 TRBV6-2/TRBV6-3 ASSPSTSGRAYEQY
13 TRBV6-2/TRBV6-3 ASSYSGAGPYEQY
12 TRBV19 ASSIGTGDYEQY
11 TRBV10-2 ASSDRGQTEAF
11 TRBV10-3 ATSQEQNSPLH
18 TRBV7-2 ASSLGRSSGTRPILDTQY
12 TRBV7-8 ASSLAGAGSEAF
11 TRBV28 ASSLWGVGELF
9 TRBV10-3 AISDIETQY
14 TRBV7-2 ASSLVGGPGTGELF
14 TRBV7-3 ASSLVLGGRTGELF
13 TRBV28 ASSLSGDTYNEQF
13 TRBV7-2 ASSPPGRDSYEQY
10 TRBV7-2 ASSLDGTTQY
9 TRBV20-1 SATDGIGYT
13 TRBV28 ASSLRLAGADEQY
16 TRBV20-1 SARDPDRGPFLNTEAF
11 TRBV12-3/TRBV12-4 ASRLDAGQPQH
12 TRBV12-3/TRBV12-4 ASSFLVANTEAF
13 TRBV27 ASSLSSGGTGELF
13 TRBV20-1 SATRQGALREKLF
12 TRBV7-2 ASSLSGPSPEQY
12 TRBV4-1 ASSEPGQDYGYT
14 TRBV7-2 ASSLARLAGNNEQF
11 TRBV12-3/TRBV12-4 AIRGGMNTEAF
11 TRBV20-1 SAFRTDGYGYT
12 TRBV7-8 ASSLVPEGNIQY